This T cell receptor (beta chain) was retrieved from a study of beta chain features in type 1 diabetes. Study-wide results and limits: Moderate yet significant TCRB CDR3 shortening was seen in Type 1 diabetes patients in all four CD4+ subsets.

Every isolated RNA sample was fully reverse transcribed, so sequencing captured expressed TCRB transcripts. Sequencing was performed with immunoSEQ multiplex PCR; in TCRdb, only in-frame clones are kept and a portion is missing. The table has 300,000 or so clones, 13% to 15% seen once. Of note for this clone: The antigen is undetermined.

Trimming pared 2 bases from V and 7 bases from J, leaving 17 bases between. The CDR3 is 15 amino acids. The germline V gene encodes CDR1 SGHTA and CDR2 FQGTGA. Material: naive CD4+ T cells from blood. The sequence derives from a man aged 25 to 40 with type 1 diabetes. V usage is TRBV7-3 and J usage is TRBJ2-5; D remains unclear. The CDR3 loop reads CASSLDGSAERTQYF. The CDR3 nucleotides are TGTGCCAGCAGCTTAGATGGATCGGCGGAGCGGACCCAGTACTTC.